This record covers a single TCR beta chain. Next came a second PCR, run for about 7 to 12 cycles, which used a sample-barcoded 5' primer along with a J-beta primer mix. TCRdb reprocessed the 5' RACE reads with MiXCR, giving one entry per CDR3 protein. The profile shows approximately 350,000 distinct CDR3 sequences, about 49% of them singletons. The CDR3 sequence is 15 residues long. The junction had 7 bases not matched to a gene; V was cut back by 6 bases and J by 8 bases. The germline V gene has CDR1 SGHRS and CDR2 YFSETQ. This entry is derived from a study of blood T cells in healthy people across ages.

The sequencing sample was made of blood. The J gene is TRBJ2-1, the V gene TRBV5-1, with 14 positions matching TRBD2. The sequence was collected from a man between 60 and 75 years old in good health. The CDR3 sequence: CASTPGTSGRDEQFF. CDR3 coding DNA: TGCGCCAGCACCCCCGGGACTAGCGGGAGAGATGAGCAGTTCTTC.